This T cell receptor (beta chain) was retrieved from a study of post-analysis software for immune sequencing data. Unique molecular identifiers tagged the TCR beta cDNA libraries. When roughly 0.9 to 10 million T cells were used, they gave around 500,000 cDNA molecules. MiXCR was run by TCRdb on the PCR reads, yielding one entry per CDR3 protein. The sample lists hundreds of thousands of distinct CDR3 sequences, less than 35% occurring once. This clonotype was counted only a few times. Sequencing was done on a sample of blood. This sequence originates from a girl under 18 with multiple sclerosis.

The CDR3 here is CASSLGTGSYEKLFF. CDR3 bases: TGTGCCAGCAGCCTAGGGACAGGATCTTATGAAAAACTGTTTTTT. The chain is built from TRBV3-1 and TRBJ1-4, with 8 nucleotides matching TRBD1. The CDR3 extends over 15 amino acids. Per the germline V gene, CDR1 is LGHDT and CDR2 is YNNKEL (reference sequence). V shed 4 bases, J shed 6 bases, and the junction held 7 bases outside the gene matches.